This entry lists 19 T cell receptor beta chains sequenced from one sample in a study of neurological immune-mediated disorders. TCRdb independently ran MiXCR on the 5' RACE reads; one entry per CDR3 protein. Among 20,000 to 25,000 distinct CDR3 sequences listed, over 5% were seen once. Sequenced sample: CD8+ T cells from blood. These receptors were collected from a young man in good health.

This clonotype was observed at least ten times. The rearrangement links TRBV7-9 to TRBJ2-7; D gene uncertain. The CDR3 runs 14 residues. CDR1 and CDR2 from the germline V gene are SEHNR and FQNEAQ (reference sequence). Trimming shortened V by 2 bases and J by 4 bases, and 12 bases separated the two germline ends. CDR3 in DNA: TGTGCCAGCAGCTTAATGGGTGGGCTTTACGAGCAGTACTTC. It yields the protein CASSLMGGLYEQYF.

The sample holds many counts of this clonotype. V and J are TRBV4-1 and TRBJ2-3, with 7 bases that match TRBD2. V dropped 0 bases and J dropped 0; count of bases not matched to a gene: 6. The CDR3 loop spans 17 amino acids. Germline-derived CDR1 and CDR2 are MGHRA and YSYEKL. The CDR3 DNA reads TGCGCCAGCAGCCAAGATCCTCTGCGGGGGAGCACAGATACGCAGTATTTT. Translating it yields CASSQDPLRGSTDTQYF.

There are many counts of this clonotype. The V call is TRBV5-1, the J call TRBJ1-1; D possibly corresponds to TRBD1 (6 bases). This CDR3 comprises 18 residues. The germline V gene encodes CDR1 SGHRS and CDR2 YFSETQ. V lost 4 bases and J 0 bases, leaving 22 bases between the germline ends. The CDR3 DNA follows: TGCGCCAGCAGCCATTCGGACAGACCCCGCCGCGTGAACACTGAAGCTTTCTTT. As protein: CASSHSDRPRRVNTEAFF. The full variable domain, rest sourced from reference TRBV5-1 and TRBJ1-1, is KAGVTQTPRYLIKTRGQQVTLSCSPISGHRSVSWYQQTPGQGLQFLFEYFSETQRNKGNFPGRFSGRQFSNSRSEMNVSTLELGDSALYLCASSHSDRPRRVNTEAFFGQGTRLTVV.

This clonotype has ten or more counts. CDR3 sequence (DNA): TGCGCCAGCGGCGCCAGCCCTATTGCGGTAAATGAGCAGTTCTTC. Amino acids: CASGASPIAVNEQFF. The chain couples TRBV10-2 to TRBJ2-1; D gene unclear. V gave up 8 bases and J gave up 7 bases, with 21 bases separating them. Germline values: CDR1 WSHSY, CDR2 SAAADI. CDR3 length: 15 residues.

This clonotype was counted at least ten times. This chain uses TRBV20-1 with TRBJ1-5, with D possibly TRBD1 on 6 matching bases. Between the trimmed V and J ends, which lost 6 bases and 1 base, there was a span of 19 bases. The CDR3 contains 16 residues. Germline assignment: CDR1 DFQATT and CDR2 SNEGSKA (reference sequence). Here the CDR3 reads CSAEPRGSGSNQPQHF. Written as DNA, the CDR3 is TGCAGTGCAGAACCGAGGGGGTCCGGAAGCAATCAGCCCCAGCATTTT.

This clonotype appeared many times. The V call is TRBV12-3 or TRBV12-4, the J call TRBJ2-7; weak D call: TRBD1 (5 bases). Trimming pared 3 bases from V and 2 bases from J, leaving 14 bases between. This CDR3 comprises 15 residues. The CDR3 reads CASSFQGNRPYEQYF. The CDR3, as DNA: TGTGCCAGCAGTTTTCAGGGAAATCGACCCTACGAGCAGTACTTC.

In its sample, this clonotype was seen many times. This chain joins TRBV4-1 and TRBJ1-1; 10 positions match TRBD1. The CDR3 spans 15 residues. Germline loops: CDR1 MGHRA, CDR2 YSYEKL. V trimming: 0 bases; J trimming: 5 bases; junction bases outside the gene matches: 3. CDR3 protein: CASSQEDRGITEAFF. CDR3 coding DNA: TGCGCCAGCAGCCAAGAGGACAGGGGGATTACTGAAGCTTTCTTT.

This clonotype has ten or more counts. The chain combines TRBV6-5 with TRBJ2-1, with 7 bases matching TRBD2. Looked up from germline, CDR1 is MNHEY and CDR2 is SVGAGI. The CDR3 loop spans 15 amino acids. Losses at the gene ends were 2 bases for V and 6 bases for J; bases not matched to a gene: 7. The CDR3 sequence: CASSYVSGVGNEQFF. As DNA, the CDR3 is TGTGCCAGCAGTTACGTAAGCGGGGTGGGCAATGAGCAGTTCTTC.

This clonotype showed up many times. The rearrangement joins TRBV7-9 to TRBJ2-1; possibly TRBD1 for D (7 bases). Germline lookup yields CDR1 SEHNR and CDR2 FQNEAQ (reference sequence). The CDR3 has 14 amino acids. V was shortened by 10 bases and J by 6 bases, with 19 bases between the two germline ends. CDR3 DNA: TGTGCCACCCAAGGGGGCGGGGATTTCAATGAGCAGTTCTTC. As protein: CATQGGGDFNEQFF.

In this sample, this clonotype turned up many times. The chain links TRBV20-1 to TRBJ2-1; D is tentatively TRBD1 or TRBD2 (5 bases each). From germline, CDR1 is DFQATT and CDR2 SNEGSKA (reference sequence). Trimming removed 6 bases from V and 8 bases from J, with 26 bases in between. The CDR3 runs to 16 residues. The CDR3 here is CSALRGTSRYGDEQFF. In nucleotides, the CDR3 is TGCAGTGCCCTCCGGGGCACTAGTCGATATGGCGATGAGCAGTTCTTC.

Relative to its sample, this clonotype is medium-sized. This chain links TRBV4-3 with TRBJ2-1; D perhaps matches TRBD2 (6 bases). V was pared by 2 bases and J by 7 bases, with 9 bases between. The CDR3 has 13 residues. Germline-derived CDR1 and CDR2 are LGHNA and YSLEER. The CDR3 sequence is CASSQSRGNEQFF. In DNA form, the CDR3 reads TGCGCCAGCAGCCAATCCCGGGGGAATGAGCAGTTCTTC.

In this sample, this clonotype turned up many times. The CDR3 loop is CASRQGTISSYEQYF. CDR3 bases: TGTGCCAGCCGACAGGGGACCATAAGCTCCTACGAGCAGTACTTC. V is TRBV12-3 or TRBV12-4 and J is TRBJ2-7; 8 bases agree with TRBD1. V lost 8 bases, J lost 0 bases, and 9 bases stayed unmatched. CDR3 length: 15 residues.

This clonotype was seen at least ten times. V is TRBV4-3 and J is TRBJ2-5, with D hard to call. Germline values: CDR1 LGHNA, CDR2 YSLEER. The CDR3 is 16 residues long. Trimming left V 0 bases short and J 4 bases short, with 15 bases between. The CDR3 reads CASSQEWASSRETQYF. The DNA for the CDR3 is TGCGCCAGCAGCCAAGAGTGGGCCAGTTCAAGAGAGACCCAGTACTTC.

There are many counts of this clonotype. The V call is TRBV19, the J call TRBJ1-1; weak D call: TRBD1 (6 bases). The germline gives CDR1 LNHDA, CDR2 SQIVND (reference sequence). The CDR3 loop spans 14 amino acids. V gave up 1 base and J gave up 5 bases, with 11 bases separating them. DNA of the CDR3: TGTGCCAGTAGTATAGGCGGGGGCCAAACTGAAGCTTTCTTT. As protein: CASSIGGGQTEAFF. The full variable domain, its missing parts supplied by reference TRBV19 and TRBJ1-1, is DGGITQSPKYLFRKEGQNVTLSCEQNLNHDAMYWYRQDPGQGLRLIYYSQIVNDFQKGDIAEGYSVSREKKESFPLTVTSAQKNPTAFYLCASSIGGGQTEAFFGQGTRLTVV.

This chain connects TRBV9 to TRBJ2-7, with D unresolved. Looked up from germline, CDR1 is SGDLS and CDR2 is YYNGEE. The CDR3 spans 14 residues. V lost 4 bases to trimming and J lost 6 bases, with 17 bases between them. CDR3 protein: CASSLWTVFPEQYF. In nucleotides, the CDR3 is TGTGCCAGCAGCTTATGGACGGTCTTTCCCGAGCAGTACTTC.

This clonotype appeared many times. The chain couples TRBV27 to TRBJ2-1; D is ambiguous. The length of the CDR3 is 15 residues. Deletions cut 4 bases from V and 0 bases from J, with 10 bases between. Germline V gene data show CDR1 as MNHEY and CDR2 as SMNVEV (reference sequence). The CDR3, as DNA: TGTGCCAGCAGTTCACAACCCCGCTCCTACAATGAGCAGTTCTTC. Translated: CASSSQPRSYNEQFF.

A note on this clonotype: Because it lacks the conserved phenylalanine or tryptophan at the end, this CDR3 is likely a read error. It is unclear where the CDR3 begins or ends on the DNA, so no DNA is shown, and the CDR3 is as TCRdb lists it. The J gene is TRBJ1-2, the V gene TRBV5-4; the D call TRBD1 from the table was never checked on the DNA. Ends included, the CDR3 has 13 residues. CDR1 SGHNT and CDR2 YYREEE come from the germline V gene (reference sequence). CDR3 region: CASSDIGTGIDSI.

The sample holds many counts of this clonotype. V usage is TRBV10-3 and J usage is TRBJ1-2, with TRBD1 matching over 7 bases. The CDR3 runs 14 residues. CDR1 is ENHRY and CDR2 is SYGVKD in the germline V gene. V gave up 7 bases and J gave up 7 bases; unmatched junction bases: 12. The CDR3 sequence: CAITGEQGWTGYTF. CDR3 nucleotide sequence: TGTGCCATCACCGGGGAACAGGGGTGGACTGGCTACACCTTC.

This clonotype was observed many times. J is TRBJ1-2 and V is TRBV6-5, with D maybe TRBD1 (6 bases). CDR3 length: 13 residues. Germline CDR1 MNHEY, CDR2 SVGAGI. V lost 2 bases to trimming and J lost 6 bases, with 10 bases between them. CDR3 sequence reads: CASSYRTAHGYTF. DNA for the CDR3: TGTGCCAGCAGTTACAGGACAGCCCATGGCTACACCTTC.